This T cell receptor (beta chain) was obtained from a study of T cells after yellow fever vaccination. The study made its TCR cDNA through 5'RACE template switching. That step introduced a universal primer site along with UMIs. TCRdb reprocessed the 5' RACE reads via MiXCR and lists one record per CDR3 protein. Among under 300,000 distinct CDR3 sequences listed, roughly 6.3% were seen once. CDR1 and CDR2 (germline): MNHEY, SVGEGT. This CDR3 region has 20 residues. V was clipped by 3 bases and J by 4 bases, with 28 bases between them. This clonotype was counted only a few times. This clonotype was obtained from a man younger than 40 who received the YFV17D yellow fever vaccine. The V call is TRBV6-2 or TRBV6-3, the J call TRBJ2-1; tentative D call: TRBD2 (8 bases). Sequenced here: CD4+ T cells sorted from PBMCs, sampled on the day of the yellow fever booster vaccination. The CDR3 coding sequence is TGTGCCAGCAGTTATGAGGGGACAGCGAGCGGGAGCGCCGTTTACAATGAGCAGTTCTTC. Translation: CASSYEGTASGSAVYNEQFF.